The 27 T cell receptor beta chains reported below all come from one sample, sequenced in a study of Graves' ophthalmopathy and Graves' hyperthyroidism (dated by TCRdb to 2016 to 2019). The run used an Illumina HiSeq 2000. For repertoire sequencing, TCR beta CDR3 regions were amplified from RNA transcripts. HTBI primers and the Qiagen OneStep RT-PCR kit were used in a first-round RT-PCR, which was followed by a second-round multiplex PCR, size selection and purification. The public sequencing data were trimmed at Q25 with fastp and processed into clonotypes with MiXCR by TCRdb, which kept only in-frame beta chains. Every CDR3 protein is listed once, alongside the most common genes and DNA of its rows. The sample has tens of thousands of distinct CDR3 sequences on record, about 51% of them singletons. The ten largest clonotypes hold roughly 18% of the sample. Sequenced sample: peripheral blood. The receptors originated from an adult man with Graves' ophthalmopathy.

This clonotype was observed many times. V and J are TRBV4-3 and TRBJ2-2, with D tentatively TRBD2 (7 bases). This CDR3 spans 16 amino acids. CDR1 is LGHNA, CDR2 YSLEER, per germline. Trimming pared 0 bases from V and 4 bases from J, leaving 12 bases between. The CDR3 sequence: CASSQDSRGLTGELFF. The CDR3 DNA reads TGCGCCAGCAGCCAAGACTCGCGGGGGCTCACCGGGGAGCTGTTTTTT.

The chain joins TRBV15 to TRBJ1-4; TRBD1 might be the D (5 bases). V gave up 5 bases and J gave up 9 bases, with 16 bases separating them. The germline V gene encodes CDR1 LNHNV and CDR2 YYDKDF (reference sequence). This CDR3 has 14 residues. CDR3 nucleotides: TGTGCCACCAGCCATCCCCCGGGGCGGCAAAAACTGTTTTTT. Its protein is CATSHPPGRQKLFF.

This clonotype occurred many times. The V gene is TRBV13, the J gene TRBJ2-1, with TRBD1 identical over 7 bases. This CDR3 comprises 15 residues. Trimming took 8 bases from V and 7 from J; bases not matched to a gene: 14. In germline, CDR1 is PRHDT, CDR2 FYEKMQ (reference sequence). The CDR3 reads CASGETGFDRNEQFF. The CDR3 bases are TGTGCCAGCGGGGAGACAGGGTTCGATCGAAATGAGCAGTTCTTC.

The chain couples TRBV19 to TRBJ1-5, with D tentatively TRBD1 (5 bases). This CDR3 has 15 amino acids. V was pared by 6 bases and J by 1 base, with 13 bases between. Germline V lookup: CDR1 LNHDA, CDR2 SQIVND (reference sequence). CDR3 in DNA: TGTGCCAGTAGCAGGGACGGAGTGAGCAATCAGCCCCAGCATTTT. Translation gives CASSRDGVSNQPQHF.

This clonotype was detected many times. This chain connects TRBV6-5 to TRBJ2-7; D is perhaps TRBD1 or TRBD2 (5 bases each). The V gene lost 2 bases and the J gene lost 9 bases, with 11 bases spanning the gap. Germline V gene lookup returns CDR1 MNHEY and CDR2 SVGAGI. The CDR3 sequence is 12 residues long. The DNA for the CDR3 is TGTGCCAGCAGTTACACCCGGGGCGGGCAGTACTTC. Residues: CASSYTRGGQYF.

This clonotype has a handful of counts. V is TRBV20-1 and J is TRBJ2-7, with a weak D call TRBD2 (6 bases). This CDR3 has 11 residues. Germline V gives CDR1 DFQATT, CDR2 SNEGSKA (reference sequence). Between the trimmed V and J ends, which lost 3 bases and 6 bases, there was a span of 9 bases. The CDR3 here is CSASGGTEQYF. The CDR3 bases are TGCAGTGCTAGCGGCGGGACCGAGCAGTACTTC.

At least ten counts were recorded for this clonotype. This chain uses TRBV5-6 with TRBJ2-4, with D tentatively TRBD2 (5 bases). The CDR3 totals 15 residues. CDR1 is SGHDT and CDR2 is YYEEEE in the germline V gene. V lost 0 bases, J lost 1 base, and 8 bases lay in between. In nucleotides, the CDR3 is TGTGCCAGCAGCTTGGGAGGGCGGGCCAAAAACATTCAGTACTTC. As protein: CASSLGGRAKNIQYF.

CDR3 sequence (DNA): TGTGCCAGCACCGGACAGGGGGAATACAATGAGCAGTTCTTC. Amino acids: CASTGQGEYNEQFF. The rearrangement uses TRBV6-1 and TRBJ2-1, with 10 bases lining up with TRBD1. V was pared by 7 bases and J by 4 bases, with 4 bases of the junction left unmatched. The CDR3 runs to 14 residues. Germline values: CDR1 MNHNS, CDR2 SASEGT.

This clonotype was counted many times. The V call is TRBV11-2, the J call TRBJ2-3; D uncertain. The CDR3 extends over 15 amino acids. Trimming removed 7 bases from V and 0 bases from J, with 14 bases in between. The germline CDR1 and CDR2 sequences are SGHAT and FQNNGV. CDR3 region: CASNQYSTSTDTQYF. For the CDR3, the DNA is TGTGCCAGCAACCAATACAGTACTAGCACAGATACGCAGTATTTT.

This clonotype was detected many times. The chain recombines TRBV6-2 or TRBV6-3 with TRBJ2-3, with a tentative D call TRBD2 (6 bases). V shed 10 bases and J shed 0 bases, with 20 bases lying between them. The V gene's germline CDR1 is MNHEY and CDR2 SVGEGT. The CDR3 spans 16 residues. The CDR3 bases are TGTGCCACCTCTTTAGGGGCTAGCGAGAGCACAGATACGCAGTATTTT. It is translated as CATSLGASESTDTQYF.

For this clonotype: A read error may account for a junction end that differs from germline. This chain links TRBV2 with TRBJ1-2; D is perhaps TRBD1 (5 bases). This CDR3 has 14 residues. Germline CDR1 reads SNHLY; CDR2 reads FYNNEI. The CDR3 DNA reads TGTGCCAGCAGTTTAGTCCGACGGGACTATGCCTACACCTTC. Translating gives CASSLVRRDYAYTF.

Ten or more counts support this clonotype. V and J are TRBV6-1 and TRBJ2-7, with D tentatively TRBD2 (7 bases). V dropped 1 base and J dropped 3 bases, with 10 bases sitting between them. The CDR3 runs to 14 residues. Germline CDR1 and CDR2: MNHNS and SASEGT. This chain's CDR3 is CASSEGGGGYEQYF. CDR3 coding DNA: TGTGCCAGCAGTGAAGGGGGAGGGGGCTACGAGCAGTACTTC.

The V gene is TRBV2, the J gene TRBJ1-5, with 9 bases identical to TRBD1. The germline V gene encodes CDR1 SNHLY and CDR2 FYNNEI. The CDR3 is 16 amino acids. V gave up 6 bases and J gave up 3 bases; unmatched junction bases: 9. This CDR3 is CASSRGQGNDNQPQHF. CDR3 nucleotides: TGTGCCAGCAGCCGTGGACAGGGGAACGACAATCAGCCCCAGCATTTT.

This chain uses TRBV20-1 with TRBJ2-7, with 10 bases matching TRBD1. The junction had 14 bases not matched to a gene; V was cut back by 5 bases and J by 1 base. CDR1 and CDR2 (germline): DFQATT, SNEGSKA (reference sequence). CDR3 length: 17 amino acids. The CDR3: CSASGTGAPHGSYEQYV. For the CDR3, the DNA is TGCAGTGCTTCCGGGACAGGGGCTCCCCATGGATCCTACGAGCAGTACGTC.

This clonotype was observed many times. The chain couples TRBV5-1 to TRBJ1-4; D not resolved. CDR3 size: 17 residues. From germline, CDR1 is SGHRS and CDR2 YFSETQ. V was trimmed by 0 bases and J by 8 bases, leaving 20 bases between them. CDR3 amino acids: CASSLGLAAVGGEKLFF. The CDR3 nucleotides read TGCGCCAGCAGCTTGGGATTGGCGGCCGTCGGCGGGGAAAAACTGTTTTTT.

The J gene is TRBJ2-7, the V gene TRBV20-1; TRBD2 aligns across 8 bases. J was trimmed by 4 bases and V by 6 bases; bases with no gene match: 11. This CDR3 spans 14 amino acids. Germline V lookup: CDR1 DFQATT, CDR2 SNEGSKA (reference sequence). The chain's CDR3 is CSANIAGRLYEQYF. In DNA, the CDR3 is TGCAGTGCCAATATAGCGGGACGCCTTTACGAGCAGTACTTC.

This sequence joins TRBV12-3 or TRBV12-4 and TRBJ2-7, with D unresolved. Trimming took off 5 bases at V and 8 bases at J, with 19 bases between the two ends. The CDR3 extends over 14 amino acids. The CDR3 DNA reads as TGTGCCAGCAGTCCCGGGTTATATAGCAATCAGCAGTACTTC. Amino acid sequence: CASSPGLYSNQQYF.

The rearrangement uses TRBV10-1 and TRBJ1-4, with 9 bases identical to TRBD1. The V gene end was trimmed by 6 bases and the J gene end by 7 bases; junction bases not matched to a gene: 3. The CDR3 has 13 amino acids. The V gene's germline CDR1 is WNHNN and CDR2 SYGVQD (reference sequence). The DNA of the CDR3 is TGCGCCAGCAGGGGGACAGGGACTGAAAAACTGTTTTTT. Translated: CASRGTGTEKLFF.

At least ten counts were recorded for this clonotype. The V and J genes are TRBV4-3 and TRBJ1-1; D unresolved. The length of the CDR3 is 15 residues. Trimming pared 0 bases from V and 0 bases from J, leaving 8 bases between. In germline, CDR1 is LGHNA, CDR2 YSLEER. The CDR3 DNA is TGCGCCAGCAGCCAAGATCGCGATCTGAACACTGAAGCTTTCTTT. Translation gives CASSQDRDLNTEAFF.

This clonotype was seen at least ten times. The chain uses TRBV11-3 and TRBJ2-3; D gene uncertain. CDR3 length: 14 amino acids. Trimming removed 2 bases from V and 6 bases from J, with 12 bases in between. Per germline, CDR1 SGHNT and CDR2 YENEEA. CDR3 DNA: TGTGCCAGCAGCTTAAGGACCCCGCCCGATACGCAGTATTTT. Translated, it gives CASSLRTPPDTQYF.

By frequency in the sample, this clonotype is medium-sized (0.01 to 0.1%). The J gene is TRBJ1-5, the V gene TRBV20-1; no definite D call. Germline V gene data show CDR1 as DFQATT and CDR2 as SNEGSKA (reference sequence). V was cut by 6 bases and J by 0 bases, with 12 bases left in between. This CDR3 has 14 amino acids. The CDR3 DNA sequence: TGCAGTGCCCCACTACACAGTAGCAATCAGCCCCAGCATTTT. Translating gives CSAPLHSSNQPQHF.

CDR3 sequence reads: CARSLKLGQGNYEQYV. The CDR3, as DNA: TGTGCCAGAAGCTTAAAATTGGGACAGGGAAACTACGAGCAGTACGTC. The chain links TRBV7-9 to TRBJ2-7; 9 bases align to TRBD1. There are 16 residues in the CDR3. Germline V lookup: CDR1 SEHNR, CDR2 FQNEAQ (reference sequence).

This sequence joins TRBV2 and TRBJ2-7; D unclear. There are 11 residues in the CDR3. The germline CDR1 and CDR2 sequences are SNHLY and FYNNEI. Trimming shortened V by 5 bases and J by 6 bases, and 8 bases separated the two germline ends. CDR3 bases: TGTGCCAGCAGTAGTAAGGTCGAGCAGTACTTC. Its protein is CASSSKVEQYF. Full variable domain (outside the CDR3, taken from reference TRBV2 and TRBJ2-7): EPEVTQTPSHQVTQMGQEVILRCVPISNHLYFYWYRQILGQKVEFLVSFYNNEISEKSEIFDDQFSVERPDGSNFTLKIRSTKLEDSAMYFCASSSKVEQYFGPGTRLTVT.

In regard to this clonotype: With a much larger clone just one base away, this may be a read error. This rearrangement joins TRBV9 to TRBJ2-2; 9 bases are a match to TRBD2. The V gene's germline CDR1 is SGDLS and CDR2 YYNGEE. There are 17 residues in the CDR3. The CDR3, as DNA: TGTGCCAGCAGCCTTACTCGTATAGCGGGAGCCACCGGGGAGCTGCTTTTT. It translates to CASSLTRIAGATGELLF. Based on the CDR3 plus reference TRBV9 and TRBJ2-2, the full variable domain is DSGVTQTPKHLITATGQRVTLRCSPRSGDLSVYWYQQSLDQGLQFLIQYYNGEERAKGNILERFSAQQFPDLHSELNLSSLELGDSALYFCASSLTRIAGATGELLFGEGSRLTVL.

This clonotype was detected ten times or more. The CDR3 sequence: CASRLIHRSSTDTQYF. The CDR3 bases are TGTGCCAGCAGACTAATACACAGGTCTAGCACAGATACGCAGTATTTT. J is TRBJ2-3 and V is TRBV6-1; TRBD1 might be the D (5 bases). Trimming shortened V by 6 bases and J by 0 bases, and 16 bases separated the two germline ends. CDR3 length equals 16 residues. Germline V gene lookup returns CDR1 MNHNS and CDR2 SASEGT.

The chain combines TRBV29-1 with TRBJ1-1, with a tentative D call TRBD1 (5 bases). This CDR3 is 14 amino acids long. Germline values: CDR1 SQVTM, CDR2 ANQGSEA. With 5 bases removed from V and 4 bases from J, the gap between germline ends came to 17 bases. This chain's CDR3 is CSVNRDGDGTEAFF. CDR3 nucleotides: TGCAGCGTTAACCGGGACGGGGATGGCACTGAAGCTTTCTTT.

The chain joins TRBV20-1 to TRBJ2-7, with D tentatively TRBD2 (6 bases). V was cut by 5 bases and J by 0 bases, with 17 bases left in between. CDR1 and CDR2 (germline): DFQATT, SNEGSKA (reference sequence). The CDR3 sequence is 15 residues long. For the CDR3, the DNA is TGCAGTGCTCCTCAAATGGGACTCACCTCCTACGAGCAGTACTTC. Its translation: CSAPQMGLTSYEQYF.